Described below is a single TCR beta chain sequence and its context. The V gene's germline CDR1 is LNHDA and CDR2 SQIVND (reference sequence). The CDR3 extends over 14 amino acids. The V gene end was trimmed by 6 bases and the J gene end by 1 base; junction bases not matched to a gene: 5. This sample was taken from a study of shared clonotypes between healthy human individuals. The investigators split CD4+ cells into a CD45RA+ naive subset and a CD45RA-negative memory subset. The table came from immunoSEQ multiplex PCR; TCRdb's copy has only in-frame clones and leaves some out. This sample has about 1 million clones, with 65% to 80% found just once.

This chain joins TRBV19 and TRBJ2-7; TRBD2 agrees at 8 bases. The sample consisted of memory CD4+ T cells sorted from blood. Subset meaning: CD45RA-negative fraction. The receptor was derived from a man aged 18 to 29 in good health. The CDR3 bases are TGTGCCAGTAGGAGGACTAGCCTTTCCTACGAGCAGTACTTC. It translates to CASRRTSLSYEQYF.